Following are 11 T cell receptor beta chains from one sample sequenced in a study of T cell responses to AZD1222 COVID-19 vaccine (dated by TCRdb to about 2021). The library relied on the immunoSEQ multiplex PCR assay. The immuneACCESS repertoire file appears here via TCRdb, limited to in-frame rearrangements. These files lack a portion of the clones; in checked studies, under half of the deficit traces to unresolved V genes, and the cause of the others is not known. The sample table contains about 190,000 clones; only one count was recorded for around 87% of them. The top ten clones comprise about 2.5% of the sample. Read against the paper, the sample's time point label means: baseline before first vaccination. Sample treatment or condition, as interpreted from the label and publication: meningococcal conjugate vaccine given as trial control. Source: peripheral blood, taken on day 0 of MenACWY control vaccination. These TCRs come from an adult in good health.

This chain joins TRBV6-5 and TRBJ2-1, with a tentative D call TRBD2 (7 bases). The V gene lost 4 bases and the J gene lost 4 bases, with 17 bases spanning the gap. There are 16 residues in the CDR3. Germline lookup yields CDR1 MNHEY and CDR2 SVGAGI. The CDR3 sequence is CASSLRGAGAYNEQFF. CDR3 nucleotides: TGTGCCAGCAGTTTACGAGGGGCGGGGGCGTACAATGAGCAGTTCTTC.

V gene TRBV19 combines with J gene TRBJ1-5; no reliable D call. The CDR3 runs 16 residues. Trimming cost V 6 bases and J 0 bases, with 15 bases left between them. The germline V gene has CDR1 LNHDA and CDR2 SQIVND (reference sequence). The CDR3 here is CASRMPKWDSNQPQHF. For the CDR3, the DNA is TGTGCCAGTAGAATGCCTAAATGGGATAGCAATCAGCCCCAGCATTTT. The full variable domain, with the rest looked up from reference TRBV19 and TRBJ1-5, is DGGITQSPKYLFRKEGQNVTLSCEQNLNHDAMYWYRQDPGQGLRLIYYSQIVNDFQKGDIAEGYSVSREKKESFPLTVTSAQKNPTAFYLCASRMPKWDSNQPQHFGDGTRLSIL.

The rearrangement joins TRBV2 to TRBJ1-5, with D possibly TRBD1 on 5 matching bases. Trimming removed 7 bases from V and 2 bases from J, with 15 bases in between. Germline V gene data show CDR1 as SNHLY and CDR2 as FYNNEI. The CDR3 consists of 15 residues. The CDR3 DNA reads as TGTGCCAGCATGGGGGGGGAAGTGGGCAATCAGCCCCAGCATTTT. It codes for CASMGGEVGNQPQHF.

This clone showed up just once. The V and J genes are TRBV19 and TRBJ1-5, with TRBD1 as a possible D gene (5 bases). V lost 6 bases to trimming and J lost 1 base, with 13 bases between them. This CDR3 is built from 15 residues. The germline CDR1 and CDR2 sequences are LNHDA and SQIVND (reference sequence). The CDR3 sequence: CASRVDRLSNQPQHF. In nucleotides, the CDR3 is TGTGCCAGTAGAGTCGACAGATTGAGCAATCAGCCCCAGCATTTT. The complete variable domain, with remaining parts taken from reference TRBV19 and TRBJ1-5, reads DGGITQSPKYLFRKEGQNVTLSCEQNLNHDAMYWYRQDPGQGLRLIYYSQIVNDFQKGDIAEGYSVSREKKESFPLTVTSAQKNPTAFYLCASRVDRLSNQPQHFGDGTRLSIL.

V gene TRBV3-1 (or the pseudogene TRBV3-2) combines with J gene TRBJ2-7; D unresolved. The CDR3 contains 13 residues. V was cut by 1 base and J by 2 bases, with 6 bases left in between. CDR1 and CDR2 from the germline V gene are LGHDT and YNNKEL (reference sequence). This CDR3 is CASSQVAAYEQYF. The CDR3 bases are TGTGCCAGCAGCCAAGTTGCCGCCTACGAGCAGTACTTC.

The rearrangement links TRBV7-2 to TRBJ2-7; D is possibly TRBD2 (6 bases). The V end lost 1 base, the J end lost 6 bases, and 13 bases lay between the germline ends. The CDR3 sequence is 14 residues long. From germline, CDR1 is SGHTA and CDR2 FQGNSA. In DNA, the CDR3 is TGTGCCAGCAGCTTAGGGGGCGGGACCGGCGAGCAGTACTTC. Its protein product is CASSLGGGTGEQYF.

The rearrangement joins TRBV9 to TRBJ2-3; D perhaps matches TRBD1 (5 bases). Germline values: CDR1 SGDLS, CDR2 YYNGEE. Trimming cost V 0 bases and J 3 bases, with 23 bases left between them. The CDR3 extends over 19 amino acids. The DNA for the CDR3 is TGTGCCAGCAGCGTAGGAGGTGAGATTGGACACTTGGTGACAGATACGCAGTATTTT. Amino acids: CASSVGGEIGHLVTDTQYF.

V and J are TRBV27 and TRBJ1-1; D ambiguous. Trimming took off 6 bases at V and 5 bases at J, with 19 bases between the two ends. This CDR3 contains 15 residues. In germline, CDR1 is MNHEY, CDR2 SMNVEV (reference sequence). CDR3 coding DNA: TGTGCCAGCAGGGGATTCGTAAACCTAGGGACTGAAGCTTTCTTT. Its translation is CASRGFVNLGTEAFF.

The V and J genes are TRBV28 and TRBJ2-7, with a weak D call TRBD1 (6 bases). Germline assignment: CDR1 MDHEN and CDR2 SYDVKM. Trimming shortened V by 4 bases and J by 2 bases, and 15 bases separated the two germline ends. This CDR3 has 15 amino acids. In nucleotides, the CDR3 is TGTGCCAGCAGTTCCCCGACAGGTCCAACCTACGAGCAGTACTTC. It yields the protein CASSSPTGPTYEQYF.

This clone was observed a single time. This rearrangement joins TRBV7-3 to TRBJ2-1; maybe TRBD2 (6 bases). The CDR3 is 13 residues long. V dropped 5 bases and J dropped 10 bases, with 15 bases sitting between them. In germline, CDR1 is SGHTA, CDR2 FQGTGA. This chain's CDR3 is CASSPRLSGEQFF. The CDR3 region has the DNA TGTGCCAGCAGCCCGAGACTCAGCGGGGAGCAGTTCTTC.

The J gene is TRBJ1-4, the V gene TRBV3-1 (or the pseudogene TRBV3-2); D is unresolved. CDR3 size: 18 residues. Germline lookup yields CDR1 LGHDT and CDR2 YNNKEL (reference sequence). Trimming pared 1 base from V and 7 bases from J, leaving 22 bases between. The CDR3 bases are TGTGCCAGCAGCCAAGCCCGGGATGAGGCAGGCGCTCTTGAAAAACTGTTTTTT. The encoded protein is CASSQARDEAGALEKLFF.